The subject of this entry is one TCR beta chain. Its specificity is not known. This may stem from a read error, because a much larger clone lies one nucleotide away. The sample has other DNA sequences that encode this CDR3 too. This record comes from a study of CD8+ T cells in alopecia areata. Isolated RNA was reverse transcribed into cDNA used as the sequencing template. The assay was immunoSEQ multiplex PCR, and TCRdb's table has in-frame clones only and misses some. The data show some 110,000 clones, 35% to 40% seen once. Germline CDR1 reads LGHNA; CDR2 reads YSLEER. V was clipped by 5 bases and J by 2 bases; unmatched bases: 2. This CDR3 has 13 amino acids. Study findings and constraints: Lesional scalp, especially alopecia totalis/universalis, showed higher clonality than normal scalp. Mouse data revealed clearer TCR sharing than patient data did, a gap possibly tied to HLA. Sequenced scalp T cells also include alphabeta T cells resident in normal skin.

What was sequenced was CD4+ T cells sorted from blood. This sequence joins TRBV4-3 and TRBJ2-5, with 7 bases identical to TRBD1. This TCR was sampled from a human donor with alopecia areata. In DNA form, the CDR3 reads TGCGCCAGCAGCTCGGGACAGCAAGAGACCCAGTACTTC. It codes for CASSSGQQETQYF.